This TCR beta chain was identified during a study of shared clonotypes between healthy human individuals (dated by TCRdb to 2018 to 2020). About the investigation overall: A few men and two women, aged 18 to 49 years, made up the cohort. For each donor, three plates each were used for CD4 naive and CD4 memory, two plates were used for CD8 naive, and one plate was used for CD8 memory. Libraries were prepared and TCR repertoires were sequenced by different laboratories using diverse techniques, in order to increase sequencing depth and limit assay-specific biases. To estimate repertoire size and how much clonotypes are shared between individuals, the study performed deep sequencing of blood TCR repertoires from 4 to 6 healthy adults. Each donor's leukapheresis produced roughly between roughly 0.94 and 9.5 billion PBMCs. Overall study outcomes, separate from this receptor: Across four donors, approximately 4.9% of naive CD4, approximately 3.5% of naive CD8, about 2% of memory CD4, and 0.4% to 0.45% of memory CD8 clonotypes were shared. Pairwise subsampling indicated that sequencing depth was expected to affect the degree of clonotype sharing among donors. Estimated clonotype richness was generally larger for naive than for memory subsets. Incomplete sequencing was indicated by rarefaction of sorted-subset datasets, despite the large sequencing depth. Clonotypes shared by all four sorted-subset donors showed higher generation probabilities than non-shared clonotypes. Because the study included a small number of donors, the genetic and exposure-history diversity represented was limited. Sampling was restricted to blood, and TCR repertoires in tissue are likely to differ from TCR repertoires in blood.

Using the deep immunoSEQ assay, multiplex PCR amplified TCR CDR3 regions from genomic DNA. Extracted genomic DNA from each cell subset was spread evenly across all wells of several immunoSEQ 96-well plates, with each plate serving as a replicate. For sorted subsets, about 200 ng genomic DNA, equal to tens of thousands of T cell genomes, was loaded into each replicate PCR. The purified libraries were quantified using a Qubit 3.0 fluorometer, sized with a Bioanalyzer 2100, and then quantified again using the KAPA Library Quantification kit. Each immunoSEQ 96-well plate was sequenced on its own single-read 150-cycle Illumina NextSeq 550 flow cell. As for the authors' bioinformatics: The immunoSEQ output contained only junctional sequences without quality scores, so filtering could not match that applied to full-length reads. To assign V/J genes and CDR3, sequences were annotated using PyIR, a Python wrapper for IgBLAST v1.9, with IMGT germline references. Reads were removed for weak V/J assignments (E-value above 1e-6), missing CDR3, stop codons, out-of-frame junctions, or ambiguous translated residues. V3J clonotypes were defined by identical inferred V gene, J gene, and CDR3 amino acid sequence. The percentage overlap between two repertoires was calculated by dividing the number of shared unique clonotypes by the size of the smaller repertoire. RTK rarefaction, the Chao1 estimator, and Recon v2.1 estimates of unobserved clonotypes were used to assess repertoire richness. For all TCRbeta clonotypes obtained by the gDNA method from a few donors, generation probabilities were computed with OLGA. The immuneACCESS repertoire file appears here via TCRdb, limited to in-frame rearrangements. These files lack a portion of the clones; in checked studies, under half of the deficit traces to unresolved V genes, and the cause of the others is not known. For V, J and clone size, that table is used; D and trimming come from the DNA. For this sample the table gives around 2.5 million clones, of which over 85% were detected only once. The ten largest clones add up to 0.36% of the sample.

Turning to this clone: Its binding antigen is unknown. No base qualities exist here, and no much larger clone lies one base off it.

The donors were healthy, HIV-negative adults who had no recently reported acute infections or vaccinations. Only Caucasian adults living in Nashville, Tennessee, USA were represented among the donors. CD4+ T cells were enriched by magnetic negative selection, after which naive cells were positively selected on CD45RA and the negative fraction was taken as the memory subset. Blood was obtained by leukapheresis, after which PBMCs were separated by Ficoll-Histopaque density gradient centrifugation and cryopreserved in liquid nitrogen vapor phase. Purity and quantity of every magnetically sorted T cell population were checked by analytical flow cytometry. From each sorted fraction, genomic DNA was isolated and quantified by UV absorbance on a Nanodrop 2000c. The CDR3 sequence holds 16 residues, the cysteine and phenylalanine included. Only the CDR3 part of the read is kept: 48 bases, read in frame from the first base. The germline V gene sets CDR1 to MDHEN and CDR2 to SYDVKM. V is shortened by 4 bases, J by 0 bases, and the region joining them spans 13 bases.

Sample: naive CD4+ T cells from PBMCs. This sample's cell subset or site label indicates: CD45RA+ positively selected. The source is a man between 18 and 29 years old in good health. Some clones in this sample may be carry-over from other donors' samples. The chain is encoded by TRBV28 joined to TRBJ1-3, with the D gene uncertain. The CDR3 amino acid sequence is: CASSSGPVTSGNTIYF. The DNA sequence follows: TGTGCCAGCAGTTCCGGACCCGTAACCTCTGGAAACACCATATATTTT.